A selection of T cell receptor beta chains follows, all from one sample in a study of CD8+ T cells in alopecia areata. Sequenced by immunoSEQ multiplex PCR; TCRdb stores in-frame clones only, minus some. The sample includes 100,000 to 150,000 clones, roughly 50% seen only once; the top ten take about 10%. Specimen: NKG2D-low CD8+ T cells sorted from blood. Receptors were obtained from a human donor with alopecia areata. Each CDR3 is given with its conserved first and last residue.

length: 12; J: TRBJ2-7; V: TRBV19; CDR3: CATEGLSYEQYF
length: 13; J: TRBJ1-5; V: TRBV27; CDR3: CASSLVGNQPQHF
length: 16; J: TRBJ2-1; V: TRBV4-1; CDR3: CASSQVTGAKYNEQFF
length: 14; J: TRBJ2-2; V: TRBV29-1; CDR3: CSVQGGDNTGELFF
length: 12; J: TRBJ1-2; V: TRBV7-9; CDR3: CASTSRRYGYTF
length: 14; J: TRBJ2-2; V: TRBV28; CDR3: CASSLIENTGELFF
length: 10; J: TRBJ1-1; V: TRBV30; CDR3: CAWRSREAFF
length: 13; J: TRBJ2-5; V: TRBV27; CDR3: CASSFGGPETQYF
length: 13; J: TRBJ1-1; V: TRBV9; CDR3: CASSPQWGTEAFF
length: 18; J: TRBJ2-1; V: TRBV29-1; CDR3: CSGVPNLVRGSTYNEQFF
length: 13; J: TRBJ1-1; V: TRBV6-5; CDR3: CASSLGGGTEAFF
length: 11; J: TRBJ2-7; V: TRBV29-1; CDR3: CSVEFGFEQYF
length: 13; J: TRBJ2-4; V: TRBV2; CDR3: CASVHRDRDIQYF
length: 15; J: TRBJ2-7; V: TRBV5-1; CDR3: CASSLVVAGDSEQYF
length: 13; J: TRBJ1-2; V: TRBV9; CDR3: CASSVSGTGTSTF
length: 13; J: TRBJ2-7; V: TRBV23-1; CDR3: CASSRQKNYEQYF
length: 8; J: TRBJ2-5; V: TRBV29-1; CDR3: CSGGAQYF
length: 13; J: TRBJ1-2; V: TRBV29-1; CDR3: CSARGQGDAGYTF
length: 15; J: TRBJ2-3; V: TRBV29-1; CDR3: CSVEWTSEARNTQYF
length: 13; J: TRBJ2-1; V: TRBV29-1; CDR3: CRVGTGAYNEQFF
length: 12; J: TRBJ2-5; V: TRBV29-1; CDR3: CSEKGLAETQYF
length: 13; J: TRBJ1-1; V: TRBV30; CDR3: CAWSVGPGAAAFF
length: 14; J: TRBJ2-7; V: TRBV29-1; CDR3: CSVAGIKGSYEQYF
length: 11; J: TRBJ1-6; V: TRBV30; CDR3: CAWASPTPLHF
length: 13; J: TRBJ2-7; V: TRBV29-1; CDR3: CSVVLPSLYEQYF
length: 18; J: TRBJ1-2; V: TRBV15; CDR3: CATSGDPGTGFSSYGYTF
length: 13; J: TRBJ1-2; V: TRBV12-5; CDR3: CASGQDINYGYTF
length: 16; J: TRBJ2-1; V: TRBV6-5; CDR3: CASSYSSGSLFNEQFF